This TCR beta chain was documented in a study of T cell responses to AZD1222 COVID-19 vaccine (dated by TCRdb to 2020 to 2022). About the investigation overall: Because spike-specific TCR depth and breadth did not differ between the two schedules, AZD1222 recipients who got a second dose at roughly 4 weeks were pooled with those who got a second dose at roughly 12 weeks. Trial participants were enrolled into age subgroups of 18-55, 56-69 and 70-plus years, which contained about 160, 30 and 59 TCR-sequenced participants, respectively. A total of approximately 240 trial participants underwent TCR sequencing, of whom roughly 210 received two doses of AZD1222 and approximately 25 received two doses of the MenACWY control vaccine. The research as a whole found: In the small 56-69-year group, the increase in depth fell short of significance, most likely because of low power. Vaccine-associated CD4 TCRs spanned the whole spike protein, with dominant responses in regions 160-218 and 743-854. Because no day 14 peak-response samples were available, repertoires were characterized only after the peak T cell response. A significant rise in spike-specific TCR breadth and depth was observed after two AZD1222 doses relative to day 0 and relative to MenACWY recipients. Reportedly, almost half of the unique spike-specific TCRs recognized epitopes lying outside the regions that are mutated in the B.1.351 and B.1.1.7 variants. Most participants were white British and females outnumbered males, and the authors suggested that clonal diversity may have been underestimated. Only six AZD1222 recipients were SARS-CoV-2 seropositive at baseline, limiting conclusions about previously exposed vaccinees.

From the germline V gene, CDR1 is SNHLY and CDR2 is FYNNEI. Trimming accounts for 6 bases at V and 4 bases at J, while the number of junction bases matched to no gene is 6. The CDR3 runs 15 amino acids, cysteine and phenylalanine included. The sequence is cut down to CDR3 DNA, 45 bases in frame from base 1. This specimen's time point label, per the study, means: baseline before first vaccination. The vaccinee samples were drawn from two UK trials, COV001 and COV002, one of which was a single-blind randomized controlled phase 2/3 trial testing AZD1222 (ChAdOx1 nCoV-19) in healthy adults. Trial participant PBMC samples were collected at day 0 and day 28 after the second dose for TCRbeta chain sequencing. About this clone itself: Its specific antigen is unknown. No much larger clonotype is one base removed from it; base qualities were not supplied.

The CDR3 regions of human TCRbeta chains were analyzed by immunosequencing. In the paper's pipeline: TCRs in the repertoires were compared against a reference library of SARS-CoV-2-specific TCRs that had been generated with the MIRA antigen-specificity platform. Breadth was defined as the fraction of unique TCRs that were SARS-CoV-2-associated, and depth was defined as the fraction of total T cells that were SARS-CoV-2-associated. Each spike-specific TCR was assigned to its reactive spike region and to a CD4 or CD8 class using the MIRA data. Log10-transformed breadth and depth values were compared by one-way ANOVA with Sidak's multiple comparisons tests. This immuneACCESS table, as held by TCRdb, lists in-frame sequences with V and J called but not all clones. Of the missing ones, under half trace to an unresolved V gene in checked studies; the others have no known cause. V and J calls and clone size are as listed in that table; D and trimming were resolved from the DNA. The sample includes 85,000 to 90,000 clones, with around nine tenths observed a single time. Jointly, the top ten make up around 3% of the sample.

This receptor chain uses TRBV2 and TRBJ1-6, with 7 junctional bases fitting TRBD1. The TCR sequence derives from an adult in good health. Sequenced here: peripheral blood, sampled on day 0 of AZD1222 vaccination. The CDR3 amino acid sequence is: CASRPGTDYNSPLHF. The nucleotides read TGTGCCAGCAGACCCGGGACAGATTATAATTCACCCCTCCACTTT.